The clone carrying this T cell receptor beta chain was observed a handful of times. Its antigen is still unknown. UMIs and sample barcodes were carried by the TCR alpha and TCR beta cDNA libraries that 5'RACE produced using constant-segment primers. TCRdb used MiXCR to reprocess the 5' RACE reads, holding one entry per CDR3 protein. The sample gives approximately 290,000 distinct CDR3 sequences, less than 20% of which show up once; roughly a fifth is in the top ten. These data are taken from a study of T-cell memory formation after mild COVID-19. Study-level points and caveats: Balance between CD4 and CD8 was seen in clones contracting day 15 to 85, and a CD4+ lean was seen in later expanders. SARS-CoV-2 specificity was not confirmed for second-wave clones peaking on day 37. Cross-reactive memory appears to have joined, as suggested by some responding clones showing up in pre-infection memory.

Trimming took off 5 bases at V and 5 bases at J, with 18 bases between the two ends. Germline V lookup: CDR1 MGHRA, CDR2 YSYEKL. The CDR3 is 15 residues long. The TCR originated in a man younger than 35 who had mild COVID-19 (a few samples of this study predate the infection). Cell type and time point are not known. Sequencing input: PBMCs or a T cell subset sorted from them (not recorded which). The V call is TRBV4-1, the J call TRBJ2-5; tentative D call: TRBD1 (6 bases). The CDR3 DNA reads TGCGCCAGCAGCTCCAATCCGGGACAAGGGGAGACCCAGTACTTC. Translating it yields CASSSNPGQGETQYF.